A single sample gave rise to the 20 T cell receptor beta chains below, sequenced in a study of identifying expanded T cells in peripheral blood. Measured with immunoSEQ multiplex PCR; TCRdb has only the in-frame clones, and not every one. The table shows around 75,000 clones, with under 90% occurring only once. The sequencing input was blood. These TCRs come from a person between 18 and 75 years old in good health.

The chain carries TRBV6-5 and TRBJ2-6; the D gene is possibly TRBD1 (5 bases). The germline V gene has CDR1 MNHEY and CDR2 SVGAGI. The V gene lost 2 bases and the J gene lost 1 base, with 9 bases spanning the gap. The CDR3 is 16 amino acids. CDR3 amino acids: CASSYGAGSGANVLTF. CDR3 coding DNA: TGTGCCAGCAGTTACGGGGCAGGGTCTGGGGCCAACGTCCTGACTTTC.

CDR3 sequence (DNA): TGTGCCAGTAGTATGGTGTTGGGGTCCGGCTACACCTTC. Encoded protein: CASSMVLGSGYTF. The V gene is TRBV19, the J gene TRBJ1-2; D uncertain. The V end was cut by 3 bases, the J end by 8 bases, with 13 bases between. The CDR3 covers 13 residues. Germline CDR1 LNHDA, CDR2 SQIVND (reference sequence).

The chain recombines TRBV18 with TRBJ1-1; 9 bases are shared with TRBD1. This CDR3 region has 14 residues. The V segment lost 3 bases and the J segment 6 bases; nucleotides outside the gene matches: 5. Germline V gene sequence: CDR1 KGHSH, CDR2 LQKENI. The CDR3 DNA follows: TGTGCCAGCTCACCGGGGACAGGGCGGGCTGAAGCTTTCTTT. Its protein product is CASSPGTGRAEAFF. Complete variable domain (other parts from reference TRBV18 and TRBJ1-1): NAGVMQNPRHLVRRRGQEARLRCSPMKGHSHVYWYRQLPEEGLKFMVYLQKENIIDESGMPKERFSAEFPKEGPSILRIQQVVRGDSAAYFCASSPGTGRAEAFFGQGTRLTVV.

The CDR3 reads CASSQGGQLKNIQYF. The CDR3 DNA is TGTGCCAGCAGCCAAGGGGGACAACTAAAAAACATTCAGTACTTC. The V gene is TRBV28, the J gene TRBJ2-4; TRBD1 is a possible D gene (6 bases). The CDR3 totals 15 residues. Germline CDR1 and CDR2: MDHEN and SYDVKM. Trimming left V 6 bases short and J 4 bases short, with 16 bases between.

The rearrangement joins TRBV5-1 to TRBJ2-1; unclear D gene. CDR3 length equals 13 residues. Germline values: CDR1 SGHRS, CDR2 YFSETQ. V was clipped by 3 bases and J by 7 bases, with 11 bases between them. CDR3 in DNA: TGCGCCAGCAGCTCCCGGTTGGAGAATGAGCAGTTCTTC. It codes for CASSSRLENEQFF.

This rearrangement joins TRBV5-4 to TRBJ2-3, with TRBD1 identical over 7 bases. The trim removed 4 bases at V and 2 bases at J, leaving 4 bases unmatched. The CDR3 consists of 14 residues. Germline-derived CDR1 and CDR2 are SGHNT and YYREEE (reference sequence). CDR3 region: CASSQGQATDTQYF. DNA for the CDR3: TGTGCCAGCAGCCAAGGACAGGCCACAGATACGCAGTATTTT.

This chain joins TRBV28 and TRBJ1-1; the D is unclear. Germline-derived CDR1 and CDR2 are MDHEN and SYDVKM. There are 12 residues in the CDR3. V was trimmed by 3 bases and J by 5 bases, leaving 7 bases between them. CDR3 sequence (DNA): TGTGCCAGCAGTTTCTATCGGACTGAAGCTTTCTTT. Its protein is CASSFYRTEAFF.

V is TRBV14 and J is TRBJ1-2, with D unresolved. The V end lost 0 bases, the J end lost 1 base, and 9 bases lay between the germline ends. The CDR3 is 15 amino acids. Germline V CDR1 and CDR2: SGHDN, FVKESK. The CDR3 protein is CASSQDGPLNYGYTF. CDR3 DNA sequence: TGTGCCAGCAGCCAAGATGGGCCGCTTAACTATGGCTACACCTTC. Filled out from reference TRBV14 and TRBJ1-2, the complete variable domain reads EAGVTQFPSHSVIEKGQTVTLRCDPISGHDNLYWYRRVMGKEIKFLLHFVKESKQDESGMPNNRFLAERTGGTYSTLKVQPAELEDSGVYFCASSQDGPLNYGYTFGSGTRLTVV.

The chain employs TRBV6-6 and TRBJ1-1; possible D gene TRBD1, 5 bases. The V gene lost 6 bases and the J gene lost 1 base, with 15 bases spanning the gap. CDR1 is MNHNY, CDR2 SVGAGI, per germline (reference sequence). This CDR3 contains 15 residues. CDR3 in DNA: TGTGCCAGCAGCCCCCAATCGGGGGGGAACACTGAAGCTTTCTTT. Translation gives CASSPQSGGNTEAFF.

V is TRBV7-8 and J is TRBJ2-7; D remains ambiguous. The CDR3 loop spans 14 amino acids. V lost 2 bases, J lost 3 bases, and 11 bases lay in between. The germline V gene encodes CDR1 SGHVS and CDR2 FQNEAQ. In nucleotides, the CDR3 is TGTGCCAGCAGCTTACAGGCCAATCGCTACGAGCAGTACTTC. It yields the protein CASSLQANRYEQYF.

This sequence joins TRBV19 and TRBJ2-3; possibly TRBD1 or TRBD2 for D (5 bases each). This CDR3 spans 12 amino acids. Trimming took off 10 bases at V and 4 bases at J, with 12 bases between the two ends. Looked up from germline, CDR1 is LNHDA and CDR2 is SQIVND (reference sequence). Here the CDR3 reads CATTAGADTQYF. The CDR3 DNA is TGTGCCACGACAGCCGGGGCAGATACGCAGTATTTT.

The gene calls are TRBV7-3 and TRBJ2-7; D uncertain. Germline CDR1 reads SGHTA; CDR2 reads FQGTGA. The V end was cut by 2 bases, the J end by 5 bases, with 10 bases between. The CDR3 length is 13 residues. CDR3 protein: CASSLGSRNEQYF. In DNA form, the CDR3 reads TGTGCCAGCAGCTTAGGGTCTCGTAACGAGCAGTACTTC.

The chain couples TRBV5-8 to TRBJ1-1; unclear D gene. The CDR3 is made up of 13 amino acids. V was pared by 1 base and J by 1 base, with 5 bases between. Per the germline V gene, CDR1 is SGHTS and CDR2 is YDEGEE. CDR3 bases: TGTGCCAGCAGCTTGAGCAAGAACACTGAAGCTTTCTTT. As protein: CASSLSKNTEAFF.

This sequence joins TRBV9 and TRBJ2-4; D is possibly TRBD1 or TRBD2 (7 bases each). Trimming took off 3 bases at V and 8 bases at J, with 18 bases between the two ends. CDR1 SGDLS and CDR2 YYNGEE come from the germline V gene. The CDR3 has 15 residues. The CDR3 protein is CASSGGGTGRDIQYF. The CDR3 coding sequence is TGTGCCAGCAGCGGAGGGGGCACGGGGAGGGACATTCAGTACTTC. Supplemented by reference TRBV9 and TRBJ2-4, the full variable domain reads DSGVTQTPKHLITATGQRVTLRCSPRSGDLSVYWYQQSLDQGLQFLIQYYNGEERAKGNILERFSAQQFPDLHSELNLSSLELGDSALYFCASSGGGTGRDIQYFGAGTRLSVL.

The chain uses TRBV7-2 and TRBJ2-3; 10 nucleotides align to TRBD1. The CDR3 has 14 amino acids. J was trimmed by 4 bases and V by 3 bases; bases with no gene match: 1. The V gene's germline CDR1 is SGHTA and CDR2 FQGNSA. The CDR3 region has the DNA TGTGCCAGCAGCTTGACAGGGGGCGCAGATACGCAGTATTTT. Its translation is CASSLTGGADTQYF. The variable domain in full, completed from reference TRBV7-2 and TRBJ2-3, reads GAGVSQSPSNKVTEKGKDVELRCDPISGHTALYWYRQSLGQGLEFLIYFQGNSAPDKSGLPSDRFSAERTGGSVSTLTIQRTQQEDSAVYLCASSLTGGADTQYFGPGTRLTVL.

The V call is TRBV7-2, the J call TRBJ1-5, with D unclear. The V gene's germline CDR1 is SGHTA and CDR2 FQGNSA. CDR3 length: 13 residues. V lost 5 bases, J lost 4 bases, and 9 bases lay in between. CDR3 coding DNA: TGTGCCAGCAGCCCCGGGCGGAATCAGCCCCAGCATTTT. This encodes CASSPGRNQPQHF.

The CDR3 DNA sequence: TGTGCCAGCAGCGTAGCTTGGGGCTTTGGGTCCTACAATGAGCAGTTCTTC. Protein sequence: CASSVAWGFGSYNEQFF. V usage is TRBV9 and J usage is TRBJ2-1; D is possibly TRBD1 (5 bases). Per germline, CDR1 SGDLS and CDR2 YYNGEE. This CDR3 region has 17 residues. V was shortened by 0 bases and J by 1 base, with 14 bases between the two germline ends.

The chain is built from TRBV28 and TRBJ1-2, with D possibly matching TRBD1 (6 bases). Germline loops: CDR1 MDHEN, CDR2 SYDVKM. The CDR3 runs 12 residues. V dropped 9 bases and J dropped 1 base, with 9 bases sitting between them. Written as DNA, the CDR3 is TGTGCCAGTGAACAGGGTAACTATGGCTACACCTTC. It encodes CASEQGNYGYTF.

The chain joins TRBV2 to TRBJ2-7; D uncertain. The CDR3 is 12 residues long. V was trimmed by 6 bases and J by 11 bases, leaving 17 bases between them. Looked up from germline, CDR1 is SNHLY and CDR2 is FYNNEI. The CDR3 loop is CASSPVTPWEYF. In DNA, the CDR3 is TGTGCCAGCAGCCCGGTTACTCCTTGGGAGTACTTC.

This chain links TRBV29-1 with TRBJ1-1; D gene uncertain. Per the germline V gene, CDR1 is SQVTM and CDR2 is ANQGSEA. The CDR3 totals 13 residues. V shed 2 bases and J shed 0 bases, with 7 bases lying between them. CDR3 region: CSVERTLNTEAFF. The CDR3 nucleotides read TGCAGCGTTGAAAGGACGTTGAACACTGAAGCTTTCTTT. Supplemented by reference TRBV29-1 and TRBJ1-1, the full variable domain reads SAVISQKPSRDICQRGTSLTIQCQVDSQVTMMFWYRQQPGQSLTLIATANQGSEATYESGFVIDKFPISRPNLTFSTLTVSNMSPEDSSIYLCSVERTLNTEAFFGQGTRLTVV.